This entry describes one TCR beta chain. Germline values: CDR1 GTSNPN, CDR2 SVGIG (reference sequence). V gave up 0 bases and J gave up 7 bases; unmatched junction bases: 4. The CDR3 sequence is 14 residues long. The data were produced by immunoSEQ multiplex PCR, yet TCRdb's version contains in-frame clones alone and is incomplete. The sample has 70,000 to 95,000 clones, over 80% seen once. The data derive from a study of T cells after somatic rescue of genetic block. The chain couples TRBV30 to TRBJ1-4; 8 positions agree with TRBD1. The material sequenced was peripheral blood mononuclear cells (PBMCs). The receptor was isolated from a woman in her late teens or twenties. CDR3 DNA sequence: TGTGCCTGGAGTGTACCCAGGGGGCCTGAAAAACTGTTTTTT. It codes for CAWSVPRGPEKLFF.